A selection of T cell receptor beta chains follows, all from one sample in a study of T cell responses to AZD1222 COVID-19 vaccine. Method: immunoSEQ multiplex PCR; TCRdb's copy keeps in-frame clones and lacks some. The top ten hold 2.5% to 3.5% of the sample, which has about 97,000 clones, about 88% seen once. This specimen consisted of peripheral blood, obtained on day 0 of AZD1222 vaccination. Every receptor here comes from an adult in good health. Both conserved end residues are part of each CDR3. A D gene is named only where the DNA matches it firmly. A row's size may be missing; if present it is once, few, many or a size class.

J: TRBJ2-5; size: NA; D: NA; V: TRBV28; DNA: TGTGCCAGCGAGCTCCCAGGAAAAGAGACCCAGTACTTC; CDR3: CASELPGKETQYF
J: TRBJ2-7; size: NA; D: TRBD1; V: TRBV6-6; DNA: TGTGCCAGCAGTGGACAGGGGTTGGACTACGAGCAGTACTTC; CDR3: CASSGQGLDYEQYF
J: TRBJ2-3; size: few; D: TRBD2; V: TRBV3-1/TRBV3-2; DNA: TGTGCCAGCAGCCAAGATGGGAGGGGCCGAGTCGCGCAGTATTTT; CDR3: CASSQDGRGRVAQYF
J: TRBJ2-7; size: NA; D: NA; V: TRBV10-3; DNA: TGTGCCATCAGTGAGTCGATATTAGGCGGCTCCGAGCAGTACTTC; CDR3: CAISESILGGSEQYF
J: TRBJ1-2; size: NA; D: NA; V: TRBV19; DNA: TGTGCCAGTAGTTTAGGCACAGCTAACTATGGCTACACCTTC; CDR3: CASSLGTANYGYTF
J: TRBJ2-3; size: NA; D: TRBD1; V: TRBV7-2; DNA: TGTGCCAGTGGGACAGAGCTTACAGATACGCAGTATTTT; CDR3: CASGTELTDTQYF
J: TRBJ1-6; size: NA; D: NA; V: TRBV30; DNA: TGTGCCTGGAGCCACCGTGTTGGTTCACCCCTCCACTTT; CDR3: CAWSHRVGSPLHF
J: TRBJ2-7; size: NA; D: NA; V: TRBV3-1/TRBV3-2; DNA: TGTGCCAGCAGCCAAACCCCCAGGACGGACACCTACGAGCAGTACTTC; CDR3: CASSQTPRTDTYEQYF
J: TRBJ2-2; size: NA; D: NA; V: TRBV10-2; DNA: TGCGCCAGCAGTGACAGGGACACCGGGGAGCTGTTTTTT; CDR3: CASSDRDTGELFF
J: TRBJ1-2; size: NA; D: NA; V: TRBV30; DNA: TGTGCCTGGAGTGTCTTTGGTAAAGGGGCCCACCCCTATGGCTACACCTTC; CDR3: CAWSVFGKGAHPYGYTF
J: TRBJ2-7; size: NA; D: NA; V: TRBV7-6; DNA: TGTGCCAGCAGCCGACCTGGGGGGGACAGCTCCTACGAGCAGTACTTC; CDR3: CASSRPGGDSSYEQYF
J: TRBJ2-7; size: NA; D: TRBD1; V: TRBV30; DNA: TGTGCCTGGAGTCCCGGGACAGGCTACGAGCAGTACTTC; CDR3: CAWSPGTGYEQYF
J: TRBJ2-1; size: NA; D: TRBD2; V: TRBV11-2; DNA: TGTGCCAGCAGCACCACTAGCGGGGGGAGTAATGGGCAGTTCTTC; CDR3: CASSTTSGGSNGQFF
J: TRBJ2-1; size: NA; D: TRBD1; V: TRBV27; DNA: TGTGCCAGCAGCCCGGGACAGGGGTACAATGAGCAGTTCTTC; CDR3: CASSPGQGYNEQFF
J: TRBJ1-5; size: NA; D: NA; V: TRBV6-5; DNA: TGTGCCAGCACCGCTAAGGGCGGTCAGCCCCAGCATTTT; CDR3: CASTAKGGQPQHF
J: TRBJ2-3; size: NA; D: TRBD2; V: TRBV7-2; DNA: TGTGCCAGCAGCTCTACTAGCGGGGGCTTGATAGATACGCAGTATTTT; CDR3: CASSSTSGGLIDTQYF
J: TRBJ1-4; size: NA; D: NA; V: TRBV18; DNA: TGTGCCAGCTCACCCAAGGACGGAAAACTGTTTTTT; CDR3: CASSPKDGKLFF
J: TRBJ1-6; size: NA; D: NA; V: TRBV13; DNA: TGTGCCAGCAGCTCCGGCCAAGACAGGCATAATTCACCCCTCCACTTT; CDR3: CASSSGQDRHNSPLHF
J: TRBJ1-1; size: NA; D: NA; V: TRBV11-2; DNA: TGTGCCAGCAGCCCAGGCGGGGGGCCGGTCACTGAAGCTTTCTTT; CDR3: CASSPGGGPVTEAFF
J: TRBJ1-1; size: few; D: TRBD1; V: TRBV6-5; DNA: TGTGCCAGCAGGGACACGGGACAGGGGGTTTCTGAAGCTTTCTTT; CDR3: CASRDTGQGVSEAFF
J: TRBJ1-2; size: NA; D: TRBD1; V: TRBV5-6; DNA: TGTGCCAGCAGCCGGCGGGGGACAGAACCTAACTATGGCTACACCTTC; CDR3: CASSRRGTEPNYGYTF
J: TRBJ1-1; size: NA; D: NA; V: TRBV19; DNA: TGTGCCAGTAGTATTCCGGGGGCGGGCACTGAAGCTTTCTTT; CDR3: CASSIPGAGTEAFF
J: TRBJ2-3; size: NA; D: NA; V: TRBV3-1/TRBV3-2; DNA: TGTGCCAGCAGCCTTGGCGAGGGACCGCAGTATTTT; CDR3: CASSLGEGPQYF
J: TRBJ2-3; size: NA; D: TRBD2; V: TRBV7-6; DNA: TGTGCCAGCAGCTTATTTCCAGCGGGGGGGGATACGCAGTATTTT; CDR3: CASSLFPAGGDTQYF
J: TRBJ1-6; size: NA; D: NA; V: TRBV3-1/TRBV3-2; DNA: TGTGCCAGCAGCCAAGGGATTTCGCGCACCCGCGGGTGGACACCCCTCCACTTT; CDR3: CASSQGISRTRGWTPLHF
J: TRBJ1-5; size: NA; D: NA; V: TRBV6-1; DNA: TGTGCCAGCACCGAGTGGGGCAATCAGCCCCAGCATTTT; CDR3: CASTEWGNQPQHF
J: TRBJ1-1; size: NA; D: NA; V: TRBV2; DNA: TGTGCCAGCACCGAGCGGGGCGCAAACACTGAAGCTTTCTTT; CDR3: CASTERGANTEAFF
J: TRBJ1-2; size: NA; D: NA; V: TRBV18; DNA: TGTGCCAGCTCACCACAGGCCGAGAATGGCTACACCTTC; CDR3: CASSPQAENGYTF
J: TRBJ1-1; size: NA; D: NA; V: TRBV19; DNA: TGTGCCAGTAGTATCCTACAGGGTCCAGCTTTCTTT; CDR3: CASSILQGPAFF
J: TRBJ2-5; size: NA; D: NA; V: TRBV15; DNA: TGTGCCACCAGCAGAGGAGGAGGGACCCAAGAGACCCAGTACTTC; CDR3: CATSRGGGTQETQYF
J: TRBJ1-1; size: few; D: NA; V: TRBV10-3; DNA: TGTGCCATCAGTGAGCAGGGCCACACTGAAGCTTTCTTT; CDR3: CAISEQGHTEAFF
J: TRBJ1-2; size: NA; D: TRBD1; V: TRBV7-9; DNA: TGTGCCAGCAGCGCCCGGACAGGGGGCTATGGCTACACCTTC; CDR3: CASSARTGGYGYTF
J: TRBJ1-6; size: NA; D: NA; V: TRBV14; DNA: TGTGCCAGCAGCCTATTTCAACAGGGTTCACCCCTCCACTTT; CDR3: CASSLFQQGSPLHF
J: TRBJ2-5; size: NA; D: NA; V: TRBV7-2; DNA: TGTGCCAGCAGCTTAGCGTCCCCCAGGGCGGGAGAGACCCAGTACTTC; CDR3: CASSLASPRAGETQYF
J: TRBJ2-2; size: NA; D: NA; V: TRBV9; DNA: TGTGCCAGCAGCCCCGGATCACCCTGGAACACCGGGGAGCTGTTTTTT; CDR3: CASSPGSPWNTGELFF
J: TRBJ2-1; size: few; D: TRBD2; V: TRBV7-2; DNA: TGTGCCAGCAGCCAGACTAGCGGACCCTACAATGAGCAGTTCTTC; CDR3: CASSQTSGPYNEQFF